The source of this TCR beta chain is a study of beta chain features in type 1 diabetes. The V and J ends lost 6 bases and 2 bases, in that order; junction bases with no gene match: 5. CDR1 and CDR2 (germline): WSHSY, SAAADI. This CDR3 has 14 residues. This clone was counted a few times. Every bit of the isolated RNA underwent reverse transcription, so sequencing read expressed TCRB transcripts. Profiled with immunoSEQ multiplex PCR; TCRdb holds only in-frame clones, not every one. The sample lists about 320,000 clones; approximately 15% were seen once. This chain joins TRBV10-2 and TRBJ2-5, with TRBD2 identical over 8 bases. Sequences were obtained from central memory CD4+ T cells from blood. This TCR was recovered from a man aged 25-40 years in good health. CDR3 region: CASSLAGRQETQYF. The DNA of the CDR3 is TGCGCCAGCAGCTTAGCGGGGAGACAAGAGACCCAGTACTTC.